These T cell receptor beta chains were read from a single sample in a study of Ad26.COV2.S vaccination and SARS-CoV-2 variants. The assay was immunoSEQ multiplex PCR, and TCRdb's table has in-frame clones only and misses some. This sample has roughly 500,000 clones, with around 88% found just once. The specimen comprised peripheral blood, sampled in a trial of Ad26.COV2.S vaccine versus placebo. The receptors were gathered from a person aged 18-60 years who received the Ad26.COV2.S COVID-19 vaccine or a placebo. Both conserved end residues are part of each CDR3. The D gene is left open where the match is weak. Size tells how often a clone was seen (once, few, many) or the class of an expanded clone, and some rows leave it out.

j_call v_call clone_size d_call cdr3_nt cdr3_aa
TRBJ1-5 TRBV2 NA NA TGTGCCAGCAGTGATTTACAGGGAGTAAGTAATCAGCCCCAGCATTTT CASSDLQGVSNQPQHF
TRBJ1-1 TRBV5-1 NA NA TGCGCCAGCAGCTTTGAACGGGGGTGGAACACTGAAGCTTTCTTT CASSFERGWNTEAFF
TRBJ2-7 TRBV20-1 NA NA TGCAGTGCCCGACACGGGGGCGAGCAGTACTTC CSARHGGEQYF
TRBJ1-3 TRBV27 NA NA TGTGCCAGCAGGCGACAGGCTGGAAACACCATATATTTT CASRRQAGNTIYF
TRBJ1-2 TRBV30 NA TRBD1 TGTGCCTGGAGTTCCGGGACAGGCTATGGCTACACCTTC CAWSSGTGYGYTF
TRBJ2-7 TRBV7-2 NA TRBD2 TGTGCCAGCAGCTTAGGCGGGGGTGCCTACGAGCAGTACTTC CASSLGGGAYEQYF
TRBJ2-7 TRBV6-5 NA NA TGTGCCAGCAGGGGGTCTGGGATCTACGAGCAGTACTTC CASRGSGIYEQYF
TRBJ2-1 TRBV5-1 once NA TGCGCCAGCGCACGTTATGAAGGACAATATGAGCAGTTCTTC CASARYEGQYEQFF
TRBJ2-7 TRBV4-3 NA NA TGCGCCAGCAGCCTAGGGGGGGGCCTTAACTACGAGCAGTACTTC CASSLGGGLNYEQYF
TRBJ1-2 TRBV18 NA TRBD1 TGTGCCAGCTCGAAGACAGGGGGGAATGGCTACACCTTC CASSKTGGNGYTF
TRBJ1-1 TRBV2 NA NA TGTGCCAGCAGTGGGGGACCTGACACTGAAGCTTTCTTT CASSGGPDTEAFF
TRBJ1-2 TRBV30 NA NA TGTGCCTGGACGACCGGACCGCCTGGTTACACCTTC CAWTTGPPGYTF
TRBJ2-7 TRBV7-3 NA NA TGTGCCAGCAGCCCCTGGGGGGGCTCTCCGGAGGGTGAGCAGTACTTC CASSPWGGSPEGEQYF
TRBJ1-5 TRBV7-8 NA NA TGTGCCAGCAGCTTAGGAGTAGGGCCCAATCAGCCCCAGCATTTT CASSLGVGPNQPQHF
TRBJ1-5 TRBV6-6 once NA TGTGCCAGCAGGTCACCCTCTCTTAATCAGCCCCAGCATTTT CASRSPSLNQPQHF
TRBJ2-2 TRBV5-8 once NA TGTGCCAGCAGCTTGTACTTGCGGCTAGCGAACACCGGGGAGCTGTTTTTT CASSLYLRLANTGELFF
TRBJ1-2 TRBV28 NA NA TGTGCCAGCAGTTCCGCAGGGGATTCGGGCTATGGCTACACCTTC CASSSAGDSGYGYTF
TRBJ1-1 TRBV14 NA NA TGTGCCAGCAGCCCCTCACGGGGGCAAGGGCACACTGAAGCTTTCTTT CASSPSRGQGHTEAFF
TRBJ1-1 TRBV15 NA NA TGTGCCACCAGCACAGGCTTGAGCACTGAAGCTTTCTTT CATSTGLSTEAFF